This entry lists 27 T cell receptor beta chains sequenced from one sample in a study of Ad26.COV2.S vaccination and SARS-CoV-2 variants. Sequencing used immunoSEQ multiplex PCR; TCRdb keeps in-frame clones, though not all of them. The data hold about 320,000 clones, with 85% to 90% observed a single time. Treatment here: 15 to 20 received Ad26.COV2.S at low or high dose, single or two shots; about 5 received placebo; per-sample allocation not given. Day 63 after the first vaccine or placebo injection was the time point for sampling. Sequencing was performed on peripheral blood, taken in a trial of Ad26.COV2.S vaccine versus placebo. These receptors were taken from a person between 18 and 65 years old who received the Ad26.COV2.S COVID-19 vaccine or a placebo.

The sample holds a few counts of this clone. CDR3 sequence: CASSLRTDPYGYTF. The CDR3 DNA reads as TGCGCCAGCAGCTTGCGGACAGACCCCTATGGCTACACCTTC. The rearrangement links TRBV5-1 to TRBJ1-2; a possible D gene is TRBD1 (6 bases). V shed 1 base and J shed 4 bases, with 11 bases lying between them. This CDR3 is 14 amino acids long. Germline CDR1 is SGHRS and CDR2 is YFSETQ.

The chain uses TRBV11-3 and TRBJ2-7; TRBD2 matches at 7 bases. Per germline, CDR1 SGHNT and CDR2 YENEEA. V shed 5 bases and J 0 bases; nucleotides not matched to a gene: 10. The CDR3 extends over 16 amino acids. CDR3 region: CASSPGGGASSYEQYF. CDR3 nucleotide sequence: TGTGCCAGCAGCCCCGGGGGAGGGGCTAGCTCCTACGAGCAGTACTTC.

This chain uses TRBV5-1 with TRBJ1-1, with TRBD1 matching over 8 bases. V gave up 5 bases and J gave up 1 base; unmatched junction bases: 7. The CDR3 consists of 15 residues. Germline V CDR1 and CDR2: SGHRS, YFSETQ. DNA for the CDR3: TGCGCCAGCAGACGCACAGGACAGGGGAACACTGAAGCTTTCTTT. Amino acid sequence: CASRRTGQGNTEAFF.

The chain links TRBV29-1 to TRBJ2-7, with 7 bases fitting TRBD1. CDR3 length: 13 residues. Germline assignment: CDR1 SQVTM and CDR2 ANQGSEA. V lost 7 bases, J lost 2 bases, and 8 bases stayed unmatched. Here the CDR3 DNA reads TGCAGCGCCACCGGGACAGCACCCTACGAGCAGTACTTC. Protein: CSATGTAPYEQYF.

The chain is built from TRBV3-1 (or the pseudogene TRBV3-2) and TRBJ1-4; possible D gene TRBD1, 6 bases. The V and J ends lost 4 bases and 6 bases respectively, with 21 bases between them. The V gene's germline CDR1 is LGHDT and CDR2 YNNKEL (reference sequence). The CDR3 has 17 residues. CDR3 protein: CASSPPRGSIDYEKLFF. The DNA for the CDR3 is TGTGCCAGCAGCCCCCCTAGGGGGTCCATCGACTATGAAAAACTGTTTTTT.

The V call is TRBV5-6, the J call TRBJ1-4; 12 nucleotides agree with TRBD1. Germline V CDR1 and CDR2: SGHDT, YYEEEE. The CDR3 is 17 residues long. The ends lost 3 bases at V and 6 bases at J; junction bases unmatched: 9. CDR3 nucleotide sequence: TGTGCCAGCAGCTCCGCGGGACAGGGGGCCTTTTATGAAAAACTGTTTTTT. Translating gives CASSSAGQGAFYEKLFF.

Only a few counts were recorded for this clone. The rearrangement uses TRBV3-1 (or the pseudogene TRBV3-2) and TRBJ1-6; the match to TRBD1 covers 11 bases. After removal of 4 bases from V and 10 bases from J, the junction contained 6 bases not matched to a gene. Germline V gene lookup returns CDR1 LGHDT and CDR2 YNNKEL (reference sequence). This CDR3 is 15 amino acids long. CDR3 region: CASSPRDRGYSPLHF. The CDR3 DNA reads as TGTGCCAGCAGCCCCCGGGACAGGGGGTACTCACCCCTCCACTTT.

This chain links TRBV7-9 with TRBJ2-2; D unclear. CDR1 SEHNR and CDR2 FQNEAQ come from the germline V gene (reference sequence). Trimming took 5 bases from V and 4 from J, leaving 11 bases between them. CDR3 length: 14 amino acids. DNA for the CDR3: TGTGCCAGCAGCCCGGCGGAGCTCACCGGGGAGCTGTTTTTT. Translated, it gives CASSPAELTGELFF.

This clone was detected once. The gene calls are TRBV20-1 and TRBJ1-5, with a possible D match to TRBD1 (5 bases). Per the germline V gene, CDR1 is DFQATT and CDR2 is SNEGSKA (reference sequence). The CDR3 length is 15 residues. The V end was cut by 3 bases, the J end by 3 bases, with 15 bases between. CDR3 amino acids: CSASLREGFNQPQHF. CDR3 DNA: TGCAGTGCTAGTCTCAGGGAGGGGTTCAATCAGCCCCAGCATTTT.

The V and J genes are TRBV6-5 and TRBJ1-6, with TRBD1 matching over 10 bases. The ends lost 2 bases at V and 6 bases at J; junction bases unmatched: 4. From germline, CDR1 is MNHEY and CDR2 SVGAGI. CDR3 length equals 16 residues. The CDR3 here is CASSYTGTGANSPLHF. CDR3 DNA: TGTGCCAGCAGTTACACCGGGACAGGGGCTAATTCACCCCTCCACTTT.

V and J are TRBV12-5 and TRBJ1-1; weak D call: TRBD1 (6 bases). The V and J ends lost 5 bases and 0 bases respectively, with 16 bases between them. The CDR3 is 16 amino acids. Germline loops: CDR1 LGHNT, CDR2 FRNRAP. Here the CDR3 DNA reads TGTGCTAGTGGTCCGGGACACAAAAACATGAACACTGAAGCTTTCTTT. This codes for CASGPGHKNMNTEAFF.

The rearrangement uses TRBV19 and TRBJ1-4; D gene unclear. CDR1 and CDR2 (germline): LNHDA, SQIVND (reference sequence). CDR3 length: 15 residues. The V end was cut by 7 bases, the J end by 0 bases, with 12 bases between. The CDR3, as DNA: TGTGCCAGTAACTCTAGGCGGACAACTAATGAAAAACTGTTTTTT. Amino acid sequence: CASNSRRTTNEKLFF.

The chain has TRBV28 and TRBJ1-5; a possible D gene is TRBD1 (5 bases). Germline assignment: CDR1 MDHEN and CDR2 SYDVKM. The CDR3 covers 15 residues. The V end was cut by 7 bases, the J end by 3 bases, with 16 bases between. The CDR3 DNA follows: TGTGCCAGCACCAGTTCCAGGACAAACAATCAGCCCCAGCATTTT. Protein product: CASTSSRTNNQPQHF.

V usage is TRBV27 and J usage is TRBJ1-5; D is unresolved. Trimming removed 2 bases at V and 3 bases at J, with 5 bases between. Germline V gene data show CDR1 as MNHEY and CDR2 as SMNVEV (reference sequence). This CDR3 has 13 residues. The chain's CDR3 is CASSLTFNQPQHF. In nucleotides, the CDR3 is TGTGCCAGCAGTTTAACTTTCAATCAGCCCCAGCATTTT.

This chain joins TRBV4-3 and TRBJ1-2; D perhaps matches TRBD1 (5 bases). Per germline, CDR1 LGHNA and CDR2 YSLEER. Deletions cut 0 bases from V and 4 bases from J, with 12 bases between. The CDR3 covers 15 residues. The CDR3 reads CASSQDLAGFYGYTF. CDR3 sequence (DNA): TGCGCCAGCAGCCAAGATTTGGCAGGGTTCTATGGCTACACCTTC.

This clone occurred a few times. V gene TRBV21-1 combines with J gene TRBJ2-5; the table calls TRBD2, which could not be checked here. TRBV21-1 is a documented pseudogene. CDR3 size: 16 residues. The CDR3 nucleotides are TGTGCCAGCACCCAAAAGGGGGGGCCGAAAGGGGAGACCCAGTACTTC. This codes for CASTQKGGPKGETQYF.

This clone appeared a single time. The gene calls are TRBV5-4 and TRBJ2-7; TRBD1 matches 11 bases. The CDR3 runs 16 residues. In germline, CDR1 is SGHNT, CDR2 YYREEE (reference sequence). V lost 0 bases, J lost 0 bases, and 2 bases stayed unmatched. The CDR3 here is CASSLDGTGGSYEQYF. As DNA, the CDR3 is TGTGCCAGCAGCTTGGATGGGACAGGGGGCTCCTACGAGCAGTACTTC.

V is TRBV2 and J is TRBJ2-3; TRBD2 aligns across 13 bases. Germline CDR1 is SNHLY and CDR2 is FYNNEI. The V and J ends lost 6 bases and 4 bases, in that order; junction bases with no gene match: 4. This CDR3 is built from 15 residues. The CDR3 nucleotides are TGTGCCAGCAGGGAACTAGCGGGGGGGCCAGATACGCAGTATTTT. Residues: CASRELAGGPDTQYF.

The chain links TRBV7-2 to TRBJ1-6, with D maybe TRBD1 (6 bases). The CDR3 runs to 14 residues. V was trimmed by 3 bases and J by 10 bases, leaving 13 bases between them. CDR1 is SGHTA, CDR2 FQGNSA, per germline. This chain's CDR3 is CASSLGAGGSPLHF. CDR3 DNA sequence: TGTGCCAGCAGCTTGGGGGCTGGTGGGTCACCCCTCCACTTT. Combining the CDR3 with reference TRBV7-2 and TRBJ1-6 gives the whole variable domain GAGVSQSPSNKVTEKGKDVELRCDPISGHTALYWYRQSLGQGLEFLIYFQGNSAPDKSGLPSDRFSAERTGGSVSTLTIQRTQQEDSAVYLCASSLGAGGSPLHFGNGTRLTVT.

The chain couples TRBV6-2 or TRBV6-3 to TRBJ1-1; D perhaps matches TRBD1 (5 bases). Germline loops: CDR1 MNHEY, CDR2 SVGEGT. V gave up 6 bases and J gave up 3 bases, with 20 bases separating them. The CDR3 covers 16 residues. In nucleotides, the CDR3 is TGTGCCAGCAGCTTGATGACAGCAGCGGGTGACACTGAAGCTTTCTTT. Protein product: CASSLMTAAGDTEAFF.

The chain combines TRBV6-5 with TRBJ1-1; no reliable D call. Trimming left V 11 bases short and J 4 bases short, with 23 bases between. The CDR3 extends over 15 amino acids. Germline V CDR1 and CDR2: MNHEY, SVGAGI. The CDR3 here is CASSVSLAAGTEAFF. CDR3 sequence (DNA): TGTGCCTCCAGCGTCTCCCTGGCCGCGGGCACTGAAGCTTTCTTT.

This chain links TRBV7-2 with TRBJ1-5; D is perhaps TRBD1 (6 bases). The V and J ends lost 0 bases and 7 bases respectively, with 10 bases between them. The CDR3 spans 14 residues. Germline V lookup: CDR1 SGHTA, CDR2 FQGNSA. The CDR3 region has the DNA TGTGCCAGCAGCTTAGCGGGGGCTCAACAGCCCCAGCATTTT. This codes for CASSLAGAQQPQHF. The variable domain in full, completed from reference TRBV7-2 and TRBJ1-5, reads GAGVSQSPSNKVTEKGKDVELRCDPISGHTALYWYRQSLGQGLEFLIYFQGNSAPDKSGLPSDRFSAERTGGSVSTLTIQRTQQEDSAVYLCASSLAGAQQPQHFGDGTRLSIL.

The CDR3 sequence is CASSLTGWTEAFF. The DNA of the CDR3 is TGTGCCAGCAGTTTGACAGGGTGGACTGAAGCTTTCTTT. This chain joins TRBV6-2 or TRBV6-3 and TRBJ1-1, with TRBD1 identical over 7 bases. CDR3 size: 13 residues. V lost 4 bases and J lost 5; bases outside the gene matches: 4. Germline loops: CDR1 MNHEY, CDR2 SVGEGT.

V gene TRBV3-1 (or the pseudogene TRBV3-2) combines with J gene TRBJ1-1; tentatively, D is TRBD1 (5 bases). The CDR3 contains 15 residues. The V and J ends lost 0 bases and 0 bases respectively, with 8 bases between them. Germline V gene sequence: CDR1 LGHDT, CDR2 YNNKEL (reference sequence). CDR3 DNA: TGTGCCAGCAGCCAAGATTGGGGGTTGAACACTGAAGCTTTCTTT. Translated: CASSQDWGLNTEAFF.

The chain links TRBV7-9 to TRBJ2-7; tentative D call: TRBD2 (6 bases). The CDR3 sequence is 13 residues long. Germline V CDR1 and CDR2: SEHNR, FQNEAQ (reference sequence). The V gene lost 7 bases and the J gene lost 5 bases, with 15 bases spanning the gap. CDR3: CASTAAGGNEQYF. The CDR3 bases are TGTGCCAGCACGGCCGCGGGCGGGAACGAGCAGTACTTC.

This clone has just a few counts. This chain links TRBV5-6 with TRBJ1-1; no firm D call. Per germline, CDR1 SGHDT and CDR2 YYEEEE. The CDR3 length is 14 residues. Trimming took off 2 bases at V and 1 base at J, with 9 bases between the two ends. CDR3 region: CASSFSPKNTEAFF. The CDR3 nucleotides read TGTGCCAGCAGCTTTTCCCCCAAGAACACTGAAGCTTTCTTT.

This chain uses TRBV6-5 with TRBJ1-2; D perhaps matches TRBD1 (5 bases). The CDR3 consists of 13 residues. Trimming took 2 bases from V and 8 from J, leaving 12 bases between them. Germline lookup yields CDR1 MNHEY and CDR2 SVGAGI. The CDR3 sequence is CASSYATGDGYTF. The CDR3 nucleotides are TGTGCCAGCAGTTACGCCACGGGGGACGGCTACACCTTC.